This passage covers 22 T cell receptor beta chains from one sample sequenced in a study of blood T cell repertoires in COVID-19. Libraries were prepared by immunoSEQ multiplex PCR; TCRdb keeps only in-frame clonotypes and omits some of them. The data show about 100,000 clones, with 87% seen just once and roughly 15% held by the top ten. The source material was peripheral blood. The receptors stem from a man over 45 with acute or convalescent COVID-19.

In this sample, this clone is medium-sized. The chain joins TRBV25-1 to TRBJ1-2; D gene unclear. The CDR3 covers 11 residues. Trimming cost V 1 base and J 7 bases, with 4 bases left between them. The V gene's germline CDR1 is MGHDK and CDR2 SYGVNS. The CDR3 nucleotides read TGTGCCAGCAGTGAATCGGGTGGCTACACCTTC. Translating gives CASSESGGYTF.

The chain carries TRBV27 and TRBJ2-7; D remains unclear. The germline V and J ends were trimmed by 2 bases and 0 bases, with 8 bases remaining between them. The CDR3 has 14 amino acids. The germline gives CDR1 MNHEY, CDR2 SMNVEV (reference sequence). This chain's CDR3 is CASSLRGTSYEQYF. The DNA for the CDR3 is TGTGCCAGCAGTTTAAGAGGAACCTCCTACGAGCAGTACTTC.

V and J are TRBV18 and TRBJ2-3; no firm D call. The CDR3 runs 15 residues. CDR1 and CDR2 from the germline V gene are KGHSH and LQKENI. Deletions cut 3 bases from V and 2 bases from J, with 12 bases between. CDR3 loop: CASSPEAGSTDTQYF. CDR3 in DNA: TGTGCCAGCTCACCTGAGGCTGGATCCACAGATACGCAGTATTTT.

The chain recombines TRBV29-1 with TRBJ1-1, with D perhaps TRBD1 (6 bases). This CDR3 spans 14 amino acids. V lost 4 bases and J 0 bases, leaving 12 bases between the germline ends. Germline V gene lookup returns CDR1 SQVTM and CDR2 ANQGSEA. The DNA of the CDR3 is TGCAGCGTTGCTGGGGGGGCGTTGAACACTGAAGCTTTCTTT. Translating gives CSVAGGALNTEAFF.

This rearrangement joins TRBV11-2 to TRBJ2-7, with 13 nucleotides matching TRBD2. The CDR3 runs 15 residues. The V gene's germline CDR1 is SGHAT and CDR2 FQNNGV. The trim removed 4 bases at V and 6 bases at J, leaving 6 bases unmatched. CDR3 amino acids: CASSSGLAGVSEQYF. The CDR3 nucleotides read TGTGCCAGCAGCTCAGGACTAGCGGGAGTGTCCGAGCAGTACTTC.

The chain combines TRBV3-1 (or the pseudogene TRBV3-2) with TRBJ2-7; 11 bases align to TRBD2. Germline V gene lookup returns CDR1 LGHDT and CDR2 YNNKEL (reference sequence). The V and J ends lost 5 bases and 7 bases, in that order; junction bases with no gene match: 4. CDR3 length equals 13 residues. CDR3 in amino acids: CASSARLAGEQYF. The CDR3 DNA follows: TGTGCCAGCAGCGCCCGACTAGCGGGGGAGCAGTACTTC.

The chain employs TRBV7-9 and TRBJ2-7; TRBD2 might be the D (6 bases). This CDR3 is 15 amino acids long. Germline V CDR1 and CDR2: SEHNR, FQNEAQ (reference sequence). Trimming stripped 8 bases from V and 2 bases from J, with 19 bases between. This CDR3 is CASQPGVGATYEQYF. The CDR3 DNA is TGTGCCAGCCAGCCGGGGGTAGGGGCGACCTACGAGCAGTACTTC. The whole variable domain, filled in from reference TRBV7-9 and TRBJ2-7, reads DTGVSQNPRHKITKRGQNVTFRCDPISEHNRLYWYRQTLGQGPEFLTYFQNEAQLEKSRLLSDRFSAERPKGSFSTLEIQRTEQGDSAMYLCASQPGVGATYEQYFGPGTRLTVT.

This rearrangement joins TRBV19 to TRBJ2-4, with a tentative D call TRBD2 (7 bases). Germline values: CDR1 LNHDA, CDR2 SQIVND (reference sequence). V lost 8 bases to trimming and J lost 7 bases, with 15 bases between them. The CDR3 is 13 amino acids. CDR3 sequence reads: CASRGARRNIQYF. The CDR3, as DNA: TGTGCCAGTCGGGGGGCTAGGCGGAACATTCAGTACTTC.

The chain has TRBV5-4 and TRBJ2-5, with TRBD2 as a possible D gene (6 bases). Germline lookup yields CDR1 SGHNT and CDR2 YYREEE (reference sequence). Trimming took off 1 base at V and 5 bases at J, with 24 bases between the two ends. The CDR3 has 18 residues. CDR3 region: CASSLMEGYPFKKETQYF. CDR3 DNA: TGTGCCAGCAGCTTGATGGAGGGATACCCCTTCAAGAAGGAGACCCAGTACTTC.

The CDR3 protein is CASSLVSSGANVLTF. CDR3 coding DNA: TGCGCCAGCAGCTTGGTTAGCTCTGGGGCCAACGTCCTGACTTTC. This chain links TRBV5-1 with TRBJ2-6; D uncertain. V gave up 0 bases and J gave up 0 bases, with 4 bases separating them. CDR3 length equals 15 residues. Germline CDR1 is SGHRS and CDR2 is YFSETQ.

This clone was seen just once. This chain joins TRBV6-2 or TRBV6-3 and TRBJ2-7; a possible D gene is TRBD1 (5 bases). Germline-derived CDR1 and CDR2 are MNHEY and SVGEGT. Trimming shortened V by 2 bases and J by 5 bases, and 25 bases separated the two germline ends. CDR3 size: 18 residues. The CDR3 DNA reads TGTGCCAGCAGTTACCCCGCTCCTGGGCAGGGTCCAAGGGACGAGCAGTACTTC. As protein: CASSYPAPGQGPRDEQYF.

The gene calls are TRBV2 and TRBJ2-7, with D possibly TRBD1 on 7 matching bases. The germline V gene has CDR1 SNHLY and CDR2 FYNNEI. There are 11 residues in the CDR3. The V and J ends lost 6 bases and 9 bases respectively, with 12 bases between them. The CDR3 loop is CASSNRGGQYF. CDR3 coding DNA: TGTGCCAGCAGCAACAGGGGAGGGCAGTACTTC.

The chain uses TRBV28 and TRBJ1-5; a weak D match, TRBD1 (6 bases). CDR1 is MDHEN, CDR2 SYDVKM, per germline. This CDR3 spans 14 amino acids. Trimming took off 3 bases at V and 1 base at J, with 7 bases between the two ends. The CDR3 loop reads CASSFQGSNQPQHF. The CDR3 DNA reads as TGTGCCAGCAGTTTCCAGGGGAGCAATCAGCCCCAGCATTTT.

This rearrangement joins TRBV10-3 to TRBJ2-7; no clear D gene. The CDR3 totals 13 residues. The V gene lost 10 bases and the J gene lost 1 base, with 14 bases spanning the gap. CDR1 is ENHRY and CDR2 is SYGVKD in the germline V gene. The CDR3 region is CATATVGSYEQYF. The CDR3 coding sequence is TGTGCCACCGCGACGGTCGGGTCCTACGAGCAGTACTTC.

This clone showed up just once. J is TRBJ1-6 and V is TRBV5-6; D gene uncertain. This CDR3 is built from 15 residues. Trimming stripped 4 bases from V and 6 bases from J, with 14 bases between. CDR1 and CDR2 (germline): SGHDT, YYEEEE. The CDR3 region is CASSPGLESNSPLHF. CDR3 nucleotides: TGTGCCAGCAGCCCCGGACTAGAAAGTAATTCACCCCTCCACTTT.

As to this clone: The junction does not match germline at one end; this may be a read error. This chain uses TRBV11-2 with TRBJ2-7, with D possibly being TRBD1 (5 bases). This CDR3 contains 14 residues. Germline V gene sequence: CDR1 SGHAT, CDR2 FQNNGV. DNA of the CDR3: TGTGCCAGCAGCACCCAGGGCGCCACCTACGAGCGGTACTTC. It specifies CASSTQGATYERYF. Using reference TRBV11-2 and TRBJ2-7 for the parts outside the CDR3, the full variable domain is EAGVAQSPRYKIIEKRQSVAFWCNPISGHATLYWYQQILGQGPKLLIQFQNNGVVDDSQLPKDRFSAERLKGVDSTLKIQPAKLEDSAVYLCASSTQGATYERYFGPGTRLTVT.

The rearrangement joins TRBV30 to TRBJ2-7, with TRBD2 matching 11 bases. The CDR3 loop spans 16 amino acids. The germline V gene encodes CDR1 GTSNPN and CDR2 SVGIG (reference sequence). Unmatched junction bases numbered 10, after V lost 1 base and J lost 5 bases. CDR3 DNA sequence: TGTGCCTGGAGTGCACCACTAGCGGGAGATCACGACGAGCAGTACTTC. Protein product: CAWSAPLAGDHDEQYF.

CDR3 protein: CASSQDVGLAGAAQYF. The CDR3 DNA reads as TGTGCCAGCAGCCAAGATGTCGGCCTAGCGGGAGCGGCCCAGTACTTC. The rearrangement uses TRBV4-2 and TRBJ2-5; 10 positions agree with TRBD2. The CDR3 consists of 16 residues. The ends lost 0 bases at V and 9 bases at J; junction bases unmatched: 10. Germline V gene lookup returns CDR1 LGHNA and CDR2 YNFKEQ.

In its sample, this clone was seen once. The rearrangement joins TRBV5-4 to TRBJ2-7; 9 bases fit TRBD1. V shed 3 bases, J shed 4 bases, and the junction held 8 bases outside the gene matches. There are 15 residues in the CDR3. Looked up from germline, CDR1 is SGHNT and CDR2 is YYREEE (reference sequence). The CDR3 reads CASSSGTGSVYEQYF. The CDR3 DNA is TGTGCCAGCAGCTCCGGGACAGGGAGCGTTTACGAGCAGTACTTC.

This sequence joins TRBV10-1 and TRBJ2-1; possibly TRBD2 for D (6 bases). Trimming stripped 0 bases from V and 10 bases from J, with 10 bases between. CDR1 and CDR2 from the germline V gene are WNHNN and SYGVQD (reference sequence). The CDR3 length is 13 residues. CDR3 amino acids: CASSESGRGEQFF. CDR3 nucleotide sequence: TGCGCCAGCAGTGAGTCGGGGCGGGGCGAGCAGTTCTTC.

In its sample, this clone was seen once. Different DNA sequences within this sample yield the same CDR3. CDR3 nucleotide sequence: TGTGCCAGCAGCTTAGGGGGGCCTGAGCAGTTCTTC. Protein: CASSLGGPEQFF. The gene calls are TRBV11-3 and TRBJ2-1; weak D call: TRBD1 (6 bases). The germline V and J ends were trimmed by 1 base and 9 bases, with 7 bases remaining between them. Looked up from germline, CDR1 is SGHNT and CDR2 is YENEEA. The CDR3 has 12 residues.

This sequence joins TRBV2 and TRBJ1-2; TRBD1 might be the D (5 bases). The CDR3 contains 14 residues. Deletions cut 7 bases from V and 5 bases from J, with 17 bases between. CDR1 and CDR2 (germline): SNHLY, FYNNEI. CDR3 protein: CASTRDSGGYGYTF. The CDR3 DNA follows: TGTGCCAGCACCCGGGACTCAGGCGGGTATGGCTACACCTTC. Full variable domain (missing parts from reference TRBV2 and TRBJ1-2): EPEVTQTPSHQVTQMGQEVILRCVPISNHLYFYWYRQILGQKVEFLVSFYNNEISEKSEIFDDQFSVERPDGSNFTLKIRSTKLEDSAMYFCASTRDSGGYGYTFGSGTRLTVV.